Listed below are T cell receptor beta chains from one sample, sequenced in a study of T cell changes during pregnancy in multiple sclerosis. Assay used: immunoSEQ multiplex PCR; TCRdb lists only in-frame clones, some missing. This table has about 70,000 clones, approximately 92% appearing once. The sequencing used CD8+ T cells from peripheral blood mononuclear cells, collected in the third trimester of pregnancy. These receptors were collected from a female donor in good health, enrolled as a control in a pregnancy study. Each CDR3 is given with its conserved first and last residue. The D gene is left open where the match is weak. Clone size is not always given. Where it is, it says once, few, many or a class for expanded clones.

j_gene: TRBJ2-3; d_gene: NA; v_gene: TRBV5-6; abundance: NA; CDR3nt: TGTGCCAGCAGCTTGGCACAGCTCAAAAATACGCAGTATTTT; CDR3aa: CASSLAQLKNTQYF
j_gene: TRBJ1-2; d_gene: TRBD1; v_gene: TRBV7-9; abundance: NA; CDR3nt: TGTGCCAGCAGCTTAGGCTCCCCGGGACAGGGCCCCTGGCACTATGGCTACACCTTC; CDR3aa: CASSLGSPGQGPWHYGYTF
j_gene: TRBJ2-5; d_gene: TRBD1; v_gene: TRBV2; abundance: few; CDR3nt: TGTGCCAGCGCGACAGGGGGCTACCAAGAGACCCAGTACTTC; CDR3aa: CASATGGYQETQYF
j_gene: TRBJ1-2; d_gene: TRBD1; v_gene: TRBV11-3; abundance: NA; CDR3nt: TGTGCCAGCAGACTTAGCGGGACAGATGGCTACACCTTC; CDR3aa: CASRLSGTDGYTF
j_gene: TRBJ2-5; d_gene: NA; v_gene: TRBV16; abundance: once; CDR3nt: TGTGCCAGCAGCCCAATGACAGCTCAAGAGACCCAGTACTTC; CDR3aa: CASSPMTAQETQYF
j_gene: TRBJ2-7; d_gene: TRBD1; v_gene: TRBV4-3; abundance: NA; CDR3nt: TGCGCCAGCAGCTCCGGGACAGGGCTCTACGAGCAGTACTTC; CDR3aa: CASSSGTGLYEQYF
j_gene: TRBJ2-1; d_gene: TRBD2; v_gene: TRBV7-3; abundance: NA; CDR3nt: TGTGCCAGCAGCTCTCGGACTAGCGGAATCAATGAGCAGTTCTTC; CDR3aa: CASSSRTSGINEQFF
j_gene: TRBJ1-1; d_gene: TRBD1; v_gene: TRBV5-6; abundance: once; CDR3nt: TGTGCCAGCAGTTATGGGACAGGGGGCAACACTGAAGCTTTCTTT; CDR3aa: CASSYGTGGNTEAFF
j_gene: TRBJ2-7; d_gene: TRBD2; v_gene: TRBV7-9; abundance: NA; CDR3nt: TGTGCCAGCAGCTCCTGGACTAGCCTTAGCGGGGCCGATTACGAGCAGTACTTC; CDR3aa: CASSSWTSLSGADYEQYF
j_gene: TRBJ1-1; d_gene: TRBD1; v_gene: TRBV9; abundance: NA; CDR3nt: TGTGCCAGCAGCCCCTGGATAACAGGGGAGAACACTGAAGCTTTCTTT; CDR3aa: CASSPWITGENTEAFF
j_gene: TRBJ1-1; d_gene: TRBD1; v_gene: TRBV19; abundance: NA; CDR3nt: TGTGCCAGTAGTCCTCGGGGCAGGGGGTCGTTGTGGAACACTGAAGCTTTCTTT; CDR3aa: CASSPRGRGSLWNTEAFF
j_gene: TRBJ2-1; d_gene: NA; v_gene: TRBV27; abundance: NA; CDR3nt: TGTGCCAGCAGTTTCAACAGGGAATGGGACTACAATGAGCAGTTCTTC; CDR3aa: CASSFNREWDYNEQFF
j_gene: TRBJ1-2; d_gene: TRBD1; v_gene: TRBV20-1; abundance: NA; CDR3nt: TGCAGTGTTAGGACAGGGGATGGCTACACCTTC; CDR3aa: CSVRTGDGYTF
j_gene: TRBJ2-4; d_gene: TRBD2; v_gene: TRBV18; abundance: NA; CDR3nt: TGTGCCAGCTCACCTCATGTAGCGGGGACTAATTTGGGCAAAAACATTCAGTACTTC; CDR3aa: CASSPHVAGTNLGKNIQYF
j_gene: TRBJ2-1; d_gene: TRBD2; v_gene: TRBV4-2; abundance: NA; CDR3nt: TGTGCCAGCAGCCAAGAGTCCAGCGGGGGGGCCTACAATGAGCAGTTCTTC; CDR3aa: CASSQESSGGAYNEQFF
j_gene: TRBJ1-1; d_gene: TRBD1; v_gene: TRBV6-1; abundance: NA; CDR3nt: TGTGCCAGCCCAGGGGGCTCGGGTGAAGCTTTCTTT; CDR3aa: CASPGGSGEAFF
j_gene: TRBJ1-1; d_gene: NA; v_gene: TRBV30; abundance: NA; CDR3nt: TGTGCCTGGGGGGTAGCGGACACTGAAGCTTTCTTT; CDR3aa: CAWGVADTEAFF
j_gene: TRBJ2-7; d_gene: TRBD1; v_gene: TRBV7-9; abundance: NA; CDR3nt: TGTGCCAGCGACGTCCCGGGACAGGAACCGCAGTACTTC; CDR3aa: CASDVPGQEPQYF
j_gene: TRBJ1-1; d_gene: NA; v_gene: TRBV5-5; abundance: NA; CDR3nt: TGTGCCAGCAGCCGAGGGCCCAGAGAGTACCCCTTTCCTGAAGCTTTCTTT; CDR3aa: CASSRGPREYPFPEAFF
j_gene: TRBJ2-7; d_gene: TRBD2; v_gene: TRBV29-1; abundance: NA; CDR3nt: TGCAGCGTTGAAGCCTTGGGAGGGACTAGCGGGGACCTCATCTACGAGCAGTACTTC; CDR3aa: CSVEALGGTSGDLIYEQYF
j_gene: TRBJ2-2; d_gene: NA; v_gene: TRBV5-1; abundance: NA; CDR3nt: TGCGCCAGCAGCTTCCGGGACACGAACACCGGGGAGCTGTTTTTT; CDR3aa: CASSFRDTNTGELFF
j_gene: TRBJ1-1; d_gene: NA; v_gene: TRBV9; abundance: NA; CDR3nt: TGTGCCAGCAGCGTAGTTCAGGCTGCCACTGAAGCTTTCTTT; CDR3aa: CASSVVQAATEAFF
j_gene: TRBJ2-2; d_gene: TRBD1; v_gene: TRBV6-4; abundance: NA; CDR3nt: TGTGCCAGCAGTGACTCGAGACAGGGGAACACCGGGGAGCTGTTTTTT; CDR3aa: CASSDSRQGNTGELFF
j_gene: TRBJ2-7; d_gene: NA; v_gene: TRBV4-3; abundance: NA; CDR3nt: TGCGCCAGCAGCCAAGAAGGGGTTTCCTACGAGCAGTACTTC; CDR3aa: CASSQEGVSYEQYF
j_gene: TRBJ2-5; d_gene: TRBD1; v_gene: TRBV29-1; abundance: NA; CDR3nt: TGCAGCGTGACGACAGGGATTTCCACAGAGACCCAGTACTTC; CDR3aa: CSVTTGISTETQYF
j_gene: TRBJ2-1; d_gene: TRBD2; v_gene: TRBV7-3; abundance: NA; CDR3nt: TGTGCCAGCAGCCGGCTAGCGGGGGGGCCCAATGAGCAGTTCTTC; CDR3aa: CASSRLAGGPNEQFF
j_gene: TRBJ2-5; d_gene: NA; v_gene: TRBV7-2; abundance: NA; CDR3nt: TGTGCCAGCAGCCCCAGACAGTTGCTTCAAGAGACCCAGTACTTC; CDR3aa: CASSPRQLLQETQYF
j_gene: TRBJ2-7; d_gene: TRBD2; v_gene: TRBV11-1; abundance: NA; CDR3nt: TGTGCCAGCAGCCTATTAGCGGGGTTCCACGACGAGCAGTACTTC; CDR3aa: CASSLLAGFHDEQYF
j_gene: TRBJ1-1; d_gene: TRBD1; v_gene: TRBV16; abundance: NA; CDR3nt: TGTGCCAGCAGCCCTTACTGGACAGGGGAGGAAGCTTTCTTT; CDR3aa: CASSPYWTGEEAFF
j_gene: TRBJ2-5; d_gene: NA; v_gene: TRBV6-5; abundance: NA; CDR3nt: TGTGCCAGCATCACCGGGGCAGGGGCAAGCATGACCCAGTACTTC; CDR3aa: CASITGAGASMTQYF
j_gene: TRBJ2-2; d_gene: NA; v_gene: TRBV9; abundance: NA; CDR3nt: TGTGCCAGCAGCCCCTACACCGGGGAGCTGTTTTTT; CDR3aa: CASSPYTGELFF
j_gene: TRBJ1-2; d_gene: TRBD1; v_gene: TRBV5-4; abundance: once; CDR3nt: TGTGCCAGCAGCTTTGACAGGGGGGACGGCTACACCTTC; CDR3aa: CASSFDRGDGYTF
j_gene: TRBJ1-1; d_gene: NA; v_gene: TRBV4-1; abundance: NA; CDR3nt: TGCGCCAGCAGCCAAGGGGCCCAGGGGCACACTGAAGCTTTCTTT; CDR3aa: CASSQGAQGHTEAFF
j_gene: TRBJ2-2; d_gene: NA; v_gene: TRBV27; abundance: NA; CDR3nt: TGTGCCAGCAGTCCGCCCGGGTGGGGCTCGGCCGGGGAGCTGTTTTTT; CDR3aa: CASSPPGWGSAGELFF
j_gene: TRBJ2-5; d_gene: NA; v_gene: TRBV27; abundance: NA; CDR3nt: TGTGCCAGCACGGGGGGCGGAGGGACCCAGTACTTC; CDR3aa: CASTGGGGTQYF
j_gene: TRBJ1-1; d_gene: TRBD1; v_gene: TRBV7-8; abundance: NA; CDR3nt: TGTGCCAGCAGCTTGACAGGGTGGAGTGAAGCTTTCTTT; CDR3aa: CASSLTGWSEAFF
j_gene: TRBJ2-2; d_gene: TRBD1; v_gene: TRBV14; abundance: once; CDR3nt: TGTGCCAGCAGCTCCTACCAGGGGGCCGCCGGGGAGCTGTTTTTT; CDR3aa: CASSSYQGAAGELFF
j_gene: TRBJ2-1; d_gene: NA; v_gene: TRBV19; abundance: NA; CDR3nt: TGTGCCAGTAGTATAGGTCTCCTCGACATTATCAATGAGCAGTTCTTC; CDR3aa: CASSIGLLDIINEQFF
j_gene: TRBJ1-1; d_gene: NA; v_gene: TRBV27; abundance: NA; CDR3nt: TGTGCCAGCAGTTTAGCTCCAGAGAACACTGAAGCTTTCTTT; CDR3aa: CASSLAPENTEAFF
j_gene: TRBJ2-7; d_gene: TRBD1; v_gene: TRBV5-1; abundance: NA; CDR3nt: TGCGCCAGCAGCTATTCACAGGGGTCCTACGAGCAGTACTTC; CDR3aa: CASSYSQGSYEQYF
j_gene: TRBJ2-7; d_gene: NA; v_gene: TRBV25-1; abundance: NA; CDR3nt: TGTGCCAGCAGTGAATCATACTACACCTACGAGCAGTACTTC; CDR3aa: CASSESYYTYEQYF
j_gene: TRBJ1-3; d_gene: TRBD1; v_gene: TRBV4-1; abundance: NA; CDR3nt: TGCGCCAGCAGCCGCGACAGGGACTTTGGAAACACCATATATTTT; CDR3aa: CASSRDRDFGNTIYF